This TCR beta chain emerged from a study of blood T cell repertoires in COVID-19. At the level of the study: Samples came from the United States, Italy and Spain, spanning acute and convalescent COVID-19. In each case, the material was cDNA or gDNA derived from T cells, B-cell-depleted T cells, or PBMCs.

The trim removed 4 bases at V and 5 bases at J, leaving 9 bases unmatched. CDR3 length equals 15 residues. Germline V gives CDR1 LNHDA, CDR2 SQIVND (reference sequence). Authors' analysis steps: Amplification from reference gene primers served as the basis for estimated nucleated cell counts. Sequencing used immunoSEQ multiplex PCR; TCRdb keeps in-frame clones, though not all of them. The V and J calls and the clone size are those of that table, but D and trimming were determined from the DNA. The data contain over 40,000 clones, more than 80% of them seen just once; the ten biggest clones take up 6.4%.

The chain carries TRBV19 and TRBJ2-5, with TRBD1 identical over 8 bases. Sequencing used peripheral blood. The clonotype originates from a man aged 70 or older with active COVID-19. CDR3 sequence reads: CASSSSSGGIETQYF. The CDR3 DNA follows: TGTGCCAGTAGTAGTTCTTCAGGGGGCATCGAGACCCAGTACTTC.